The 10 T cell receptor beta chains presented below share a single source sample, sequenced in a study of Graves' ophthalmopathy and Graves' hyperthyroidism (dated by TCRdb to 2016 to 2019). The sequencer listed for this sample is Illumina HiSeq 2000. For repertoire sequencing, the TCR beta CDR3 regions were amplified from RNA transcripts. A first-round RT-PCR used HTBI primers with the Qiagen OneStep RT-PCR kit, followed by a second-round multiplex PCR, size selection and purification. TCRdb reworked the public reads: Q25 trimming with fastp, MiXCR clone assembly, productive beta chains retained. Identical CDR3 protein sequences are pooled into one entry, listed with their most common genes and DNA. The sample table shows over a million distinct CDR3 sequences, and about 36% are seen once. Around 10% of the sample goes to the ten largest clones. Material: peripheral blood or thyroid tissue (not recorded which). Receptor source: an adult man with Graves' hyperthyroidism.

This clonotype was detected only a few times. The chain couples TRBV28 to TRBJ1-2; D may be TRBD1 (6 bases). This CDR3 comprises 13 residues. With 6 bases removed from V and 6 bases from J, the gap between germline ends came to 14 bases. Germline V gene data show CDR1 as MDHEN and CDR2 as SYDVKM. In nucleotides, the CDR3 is TGTGCCAGCAGGTCCACCGGGGGCGATGGCTACACCTTC. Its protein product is CASRSTGGDGYTF.

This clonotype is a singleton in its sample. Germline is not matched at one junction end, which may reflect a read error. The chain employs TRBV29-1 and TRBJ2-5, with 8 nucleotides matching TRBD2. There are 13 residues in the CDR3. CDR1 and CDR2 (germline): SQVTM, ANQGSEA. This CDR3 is CGVALTGGKTQYF. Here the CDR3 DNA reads TGCGGCGTTGCCTTGACGGGGGGGAAGACCCAGTACTTC.

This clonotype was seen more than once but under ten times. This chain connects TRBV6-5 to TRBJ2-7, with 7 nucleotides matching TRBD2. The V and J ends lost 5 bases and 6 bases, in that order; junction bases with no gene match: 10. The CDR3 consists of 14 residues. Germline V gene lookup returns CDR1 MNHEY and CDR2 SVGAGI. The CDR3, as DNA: TGTGCCAGCAGTCCCGGCCAGCGGGGCTCCGAGCAGTACTTC. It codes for CASSPGQRGSEQYF.

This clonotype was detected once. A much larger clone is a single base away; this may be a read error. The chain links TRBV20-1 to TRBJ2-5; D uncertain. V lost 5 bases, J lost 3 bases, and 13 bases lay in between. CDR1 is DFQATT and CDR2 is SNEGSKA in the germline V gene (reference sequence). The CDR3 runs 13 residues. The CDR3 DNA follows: TGCAGTGCTTCCCTGAACGTGGAAGAGACCCAGTACTTC. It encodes CSASLNVEETQYF.

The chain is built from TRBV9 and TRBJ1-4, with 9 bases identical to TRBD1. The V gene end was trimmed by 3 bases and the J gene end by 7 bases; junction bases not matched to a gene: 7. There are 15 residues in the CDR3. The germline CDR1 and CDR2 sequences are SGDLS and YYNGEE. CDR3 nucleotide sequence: TGTGCCAGCAGCGCGGCACAGGGGGCCACTGAAAAACTGTTTTTT. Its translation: CASSAAQGATEKLFF. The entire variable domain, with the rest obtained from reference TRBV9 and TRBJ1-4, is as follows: DSGVTQTPKHLITATGQRVTLRCSPRSGDLSVYWYQQSLDQGLQFLIQYYNGEERAKGNILERFSAQQFPDLHSELNLSSLELGDSALYFCASSAAQGATEKLFFGSGTQLSVL.

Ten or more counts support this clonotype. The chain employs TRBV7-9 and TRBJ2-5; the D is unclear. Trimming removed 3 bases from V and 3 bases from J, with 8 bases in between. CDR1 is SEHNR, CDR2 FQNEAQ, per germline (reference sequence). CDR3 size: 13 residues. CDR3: CASSFGRKETQYF. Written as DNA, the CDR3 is TGTGCCAGCAGCTTCGGGCGGAAAGAGACCCAGTACTTC. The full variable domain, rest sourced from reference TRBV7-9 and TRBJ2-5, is DTGVSQNPRHKITKRGQNVTFRCDPISEHNRLYWYRQTLGQGPEFLTYFQNEAQLEKSRLLSDRFSAERPKGSFSTLEIQRTEQGDSAMYLCASSFGRKETQYFGPGTRLLVL.

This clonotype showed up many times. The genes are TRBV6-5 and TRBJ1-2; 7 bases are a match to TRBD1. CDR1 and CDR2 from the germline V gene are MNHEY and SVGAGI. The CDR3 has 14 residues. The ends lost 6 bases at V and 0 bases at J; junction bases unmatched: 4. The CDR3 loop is CASRRDRANYGYTF. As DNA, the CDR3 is TGTGCCAGCAGACGGGACAGAGCTAACTATGGCTACACCTTC.

CDR3 nucleotide sequence: TGTGCCAGCAGCTGGACCGGACAGGGTTCACCCCTCCACTTT. Translated, it gives CASSWTGQGSPLHF. V gene TRBV5-4 combines with J gene TRBJ1-6, with 8 bases matching TRBD1. The germline CDR1 and CDR2 sequences are SGHNT and YYREEE (reference sequence). This CDR3 has 14 amino acids. V dropped 3 bases and J dropped 9; count of bases not matched to a gene: 5.

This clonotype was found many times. CDR3 sequence: CASSGADRGRFYGYTF. CDR3 sequence (DNA): TGTGCCAGCTCCGGCGCGGACAGGGGACGGTTCTATGGCTACACCTTC. The J gene is TRBJ1-2, the V gene TRBV2, with 9 bases matching TRBD1. Germline V gene data show CDR1 as SNHLY and CDR2 as FYNNEI. CDR3 length equals 16 residues. V shed 8 bases and J 4 bases; nucleotides not matched to a gene: 14.

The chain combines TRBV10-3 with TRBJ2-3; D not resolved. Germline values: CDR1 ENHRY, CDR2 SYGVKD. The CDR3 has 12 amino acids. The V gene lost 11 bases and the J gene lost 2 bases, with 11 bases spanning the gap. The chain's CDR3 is CASQRNTDTQYF. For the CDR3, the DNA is TGTGCCTCCCAGCGCAACACAGATACGCAGTATTTT.